Reported below is one T cell receptor (beta chain). The antigen is unknown. This sample was taken from a study of cytomegalovirus exposure and HLA in healthy donors. General study results and limits: Per a later analysis, 18,000 or so TCR beta sequences showed association with HLA alleles at 0.05 false discovery rate.

This CDR3 spans 14 amino acids. V was cut by 8 bases and J by 3 bases, with 17 bases left in between. From germline, CDR1 is SEHNR and CDR2 FQNEAQ (reference sequence). This PCR relied on a set of 60 Vbeta primers and 13 Jbeta primers. Sequencing was performed with immunoSEQ multiplex PCR; in TCRdb, only in-frame clones are kept and a portion is missing. The data contain 100,000 to 150,000 clones, 78% of them singletons. The chain is built from TRBV7-9 and TRBJ2-7; possible D gene TRBD2, 6 bases. The receptor was derived from a middle-aged man in good health and CMV-seronegative. Sample: PBMCs. The CDR3 bases are TGTGCCAGCGGACCGACTAGGGGCGACTACGAGCAGTACTTC. It yields the protein CASGPTRGDYEQYF.